These 18 T cell receptor beta chains share one sample of origin, sequenced in a study of T-cell memory formation after mild COVID-19. One entry per CDR3 protein results from TCRdb running MiXCR on the 5' RACE reads. The sample carries under 300,000 distinct CDR3 sequences, around 15% recorded once. The sample consisted of PBMCs or a T cell subset sorted from them (not recorded which). The receptor set was obtained from a man younger than 35 who had mild COVID-19 (a few samples of this study predate the infection). Cell type and time point are not known.

This sequence joins TRBV20-1 and TRBJ2-2, with 9 positions matching TRBD2. V shed 0 bases and J 7 bases; nucleotides not matched to a gene: 6. From germline, CDR1 is DFQATT and CDR2 SNEGSKA (reference sequence). The length of the CDR3 is 15 residues. Here the CDR3 DNA reads TGCAGTGCTAGAGATCGCAGACTAGCGGTCGGGGAGCTGTTTTTT. It yields the protein CSARDRRLAVGELFF.

This clonotype was seen repeatedly, ten times or more. The junction shows a germline mismatch at one end, possibly a read error. This chain joins TRBV7-2 and TRBJ2-5; 7 nucleotides align to TRBD1. The germline CDR1 and CDR2 sequences are SGHTA and FQGNSA. This CDR3 region has 11 residues. The CDR3, as DNA: TGTGCCAGCAGCTGGAAGGACAGGCCCATCTTC. It translates to CASSWKDRPIF.

This clonotype was seen a handful of times. V usage is TRBV3-1 and J usage is TRBJ1-1, with TRBD1 as a possible D gene (5 bases). Trimming removed 6 bases at V and 6 bases at J, with 11 bases between. CDR1 is LGHDT and CDR2 is YNNKEL in the germline V gene (reference sequence). This CDR3 is 12 amino acids long. The CDR3 loop is CASRLEGSEAFF. CDR3 DNA sequence: TGTGCCAGCAGACTAGAGGGGTCTGAAGCTTTCTTT.

This clonotype has ten or more counts. This chain joins TRBV7-2 and TRBJ2-7, with D perhaps TRBD1 (5 bases). Germline values: CDR1 SGHTA, CDR2 FQGNSA. The CDR3 sequence is 14 residues long. V was cut by 1 base and J by 1 base, with 8 bases left in between. The CDR3 loop is CASSLGRQSYEQYF. CDR3 sequence (DNA): TGTGCCAGCAGCTTAGGGAGACAGTCCTACGAGCAGTACTTC. The full variable domain, with the rest looked up from reference TRBV7-2 and TRBJ2-7, is GAGVSQSPSNKVTEKGKDVELRCDPISGHTALYWYRQSLGQGLEFLIYFQGNSAPDKSGLPSDRFSAERTGGSVSTLTIQRTQQEDSAVYLCASSLGRQSYEQYFGPGTRLTVT.

This clonotype was detected many times. The rearrangement links TRBV20-1 to TRBJ1-1; possibly TRBD1 for D (5 bases). The CDR3 has 15 amino acids. The V end lost 2 bases, the J end lost 3 bases, and 16 bases lay between the germline ends. Per the germline V gene, CDR1 is DFQATT and CDR2 is SNEGSKA (reference sequence). CDR3 amino acids: CSARSGGRRDTEAFF. The CDR3 DNA reads TGCAGTGCTAGATCGGGGGGAAGACGGGACACTGAAGCTTTCTTT.

The chain employs TRBV20-1 and TRBJ2-3; possibly TRBD1 or TRBD2 for D (6 bases each). The germline V gene has CDR1 DFQATT and CDR2 SNEGSKA (reference sequence). Trimming cost V 5 bases and J 0 bases, with 15 bases left between them. This CDR3 comprises 15 residues. CDR3 DNA: TGCAGTGCTGGGGGGCCCTCATCTAGCACAGATACGCAGTATTTT. Translation gives CSAGGPSSSTDTQYF.

The V and J genes are TRBV6-2 or TRBV6-3 and TRBJ2-7, with 11 bases lining up with TRBD1. CDR3 length: 14 residues. Germline-derived CDR1 and CDR2 are MNHEY and SVGEGT. J lost 2 bases, V lost 10 bases, and 7 bases had no gene match. The CDR3 loop is CATLGTGGTYEQYV. CDR3 nucleotide sequence: TGTGCCACCCTCGGGACAGGGGGGACCTACGAGCAGTACGTC.

This clonotype was counted only a few times. The rearrangement joins TRBV19 to TRBJ2-1, with TRBD2 matching over 9 bases. V lost 9 bases to trimming and J lost 10 bases; unmatched junction nucleotides: 10. The CDR3 length is 13 residues. Germline loops: CDR1 LNHDA, CDR2 SQIVND (reference sequence). CDR3 sequence reads: CASRAGGREEQFF. The CDR3, as DNA: TGTGCCAGCCGAGCGGGGGGCCGAGAAGAGCAGTTCTTC.

This clonotype occurred a few times. The chain links TRBV4-1 to TRBJ1-5; TRBD1 agrees at 12 bases. Germline V gene data show CDR1 as MGHRA and CDR2 as YSYEKL. J lost 5 bases, V lost 4 bases, and 6 bases had no gene match. This CDR3 spans 16 amino acids. Written as DNA, the CDR3 is TGCGCCAGCAGCCGGAAGGGACAGGGGGCCGATCAGCCCCAGCATTTT. It codes for CASSRKGQGADQPQHF.

V usage is TRBV20-1 and J usage is TRBJ2-5; no definite D call. Between the trimmed V and J ends, which lost 3 bases and 8 bases, there was a span of 22 bases. CDR1 and CDR2 from the germline V gene are DFQATT and SNEGSKA (reference sequence). CDR3 size: 15 residues. Written as DNA, the CDR3 is TGCAGTGCTAGTCTCAGACGAGGACGAACCCGTACCCAGTACTTC. Its protein product is CSASLRRGRTRTQYF.

The V gene is TRBV5-1, the J gene TRBJ1-5; TRBD1 agrees at 10 bases. The V and J ends lost 0 bases and 5 bases, in that order; junction bases with no gene match: 2. Germline V gene sequence: CDR1 SGHRS, CDR2 YFSETQ. The CDR3 loop spans 15 amino acids. The CDR3 DNA is TGCGCCAGCAGCTTGGCCGGGACAGGGGATCAGCCCCAGCATTTT. Its protein product is CASSLAGTGDQPQHF.

This clonotype was seen only a few times. The chain joins TRBV6-5 to TRBJ2-3; 10 bases are a match to TRBD2. The CDR3 loop spans 14 amino acids. CDR1 is MNHEY and CDR2 is SVGAGI in the germline V gene. With 3 bases clipped from V and 4 bases from J, the junction kept 1 base outside the gene matches. CDR3 sequence (DNA): TGTGCCAGCAGTTATCTAGCGGGGGCAGATACGCAGTATTTT. It specifies CASSYLAGADTQYF.

This clonotype was observed a handful of times. The chain couples TRBV7-2 to TRBJ1-5; the D gene is possibly TRBD1 (6 bases). CDR1 is SGHTA, CDR2 FQGNSA, per germline. This CDR3 has 15 amino acids. V lost 5 bases, J lost 5 bases, and 16 bases lay in between. The CDR3, as DNA: TGTGCCAGCAGCCTATGGGGGCGGGGGCATCAGCCCCAGCATTTT. Translating it yields CASSLWGRGHQPQHF.

The chain couples TRBV6-6 to TRBJ1-4; TRBD1 matches at 8 bases. CDR1 and CDR2 (germline): MNHNY, SVGAGI (reference sequence). Trimming cost V 0 bases and J 0 bases; bases outside gene matches: 0. CDR3 length: 16 amino acids. The CDR3 spells CASSYSGQATNEKLFF. DNA for the CDR3: TGTGCCAGCAGTTACTCGGGACAGGCAACTAATGAAAAACTGTTTTTT.

V usage is TRBV12-3 or TRBV12-4 and J usage is TRBJ2-1; unclear D gene. The CDR3 is 15 amino acids. V was shortened by 3 bases and J by 4 bases, with 13 bases between the two germline ends. The chain's CDR3 is CASSLRVMAYNEQFF. CDR3 nucleotide sequence: TGTGCCAGCAGTTTGCGAGTGATGGCTTACAATGAGCAGTTCTTC.

This clonotype appeared a few times. V and J are TRBV11-2 and TRBJ1-4; no firm D call. Germline CDR1 is SGHAT and CDR2 is FQNNGV. The V gene lost 1 base and the J gene lost 11 bases, with 11 bases spanning the gap. The CDR3 spans 13 residues. The CDR3 spells CASSLAYLGKLFF. CDR3 nucleotides: TGTGCCAGCAGCTTAGCCTACTTGGGGAAACTGTTTTTT.

This clonotype was seen ten or more times. The rearrangement uses TRBV4-2 and TRBJ2-2, with 9 nucleotides matching TRBD1. The CDR3 consists of 18 residues. The J segment lost 4 bases and the V segment lost 0 bases, leaving 9 bases of the junction unmatched. Germline loops: CDR1 LGHNA, CDR2 YNFKEQ. The CDR3 protein is CASSQDPPGQGRTGELFF. CDR3 DNA: TGTGCCAGCAGCCAAGATCCCCCGGGACAGGGTCGCACCGGGGAGCTGTTTTTT.

The V gene is TRBV24-1, the J gene TRBJ2-3, with 7 bases fitting TRBD2. CDR3 length: 16 amino acids. Trimming removed 4 bases from V and 2 bases from J; junction bases left unmatched: 8. From germline, CDR1 is KGHDR and CDR2 SFDVKD. The CDR3 reads CATSEAGTTLTDTQYF. CDR3 coding DNA: TGTGCCACCAGTGAAGCCGGGACTACCCTCACAGATACGCAGTATTTT.